This passage covers 8 T cell receptor beta chains from one sample sequenced in a study of long-term antiretroviral therapy in people with HIV. Running of the v3.0 immunoSEQ assay took place at survey level. Sequencing was performed with immunoSEQ multiplex PCR; in TCRdb, only in-frame clones are kept and a portion is missing. The sample includes about 25,000 clones, over 70% of them seen just once. The sequencing used unsorted PBMCs, collected 3 years after starting antiretroviral therapy. These receptors all stem from a man younger than 35 with HIV.

The V and J genes are TRBV2 and TRBJ1-1, with D possibly TRBD1 on 5 matching bases. CDR3 length equals 18 residues. The V gene's germline CDR1 is SNHLY and CDR2 FYNNEI. V gave up 2 bases and J gave up 0 bases, with 19 bases separating them. In DNA form, the CDR3 reads TGTGCCAGCAGTGAACCTCCGGGACCCAGAGGGATGAACACTGAAGCTTTCTTT. It yields the protein CASSEPPGPRGMNTEAFF.

This clone was detected only a few times. This rearrangement joins TRBV2 to TRBJ1-2; D is ambiguous. V was clipped by 7 bases and J by 4 bases, with 10 bases between them. Germline V lookup: CDR1 SNHLY, CDR2 FYNNEI. The CDR3 extends over 12 amino acids. CDR3 protein: CASNERGYGYTF. The CDR3 nucleotides read TGTGCCAGCAACGAACGGGGCTATGGCTACACCTTC.

This rearrangement joins TRBV18 to TRBJ1-6, with 8 bases that match TRBD1. This CDR3 spans 16 amino acids. V gave up 3 bases and J gave up 7 bases; unmatched junction bases: 8. Germline loops: CDR1 KGHSH, CDR2 LQKENI. CDR3 DNA sequence: TGTGCCAGCTCACCTAATCAGGGGGCGAGAAATTCACCCCTCCACTTT. Protein product: CASSPNQGARNSPLHF.

V gene TRBV6-5 combines with J gene TRBJ1-1; 9 bases are shared with TRBD1. CDR3 length: 14 residues. Germline values: CDR1 MNHEY, CDR2 SVGAGI. Losses at the gene ends were 4 bases for V and 5 bases for J; bases not matched to a gene: 5. As DNA, the CDR3 is TGTGCCAGCAGTTTCGGACAGGGGTGGACTGAAGCTTTCTTT. Residues: CASSFGQGWTEAFF.

The V gene is TRBV5-5, the J gene TRBJ1-6; the D is unclear. V dropped 1 base and J dropped 7 bases, with 15 bases sitting between them. Looked up from germline, CDR1 is SGHKS and CDR2 is YYEKEE (reference sequence). The CDR3 consists of 16 residues. CDR3 amino acids: CASSLQPGLGNSPLHF. The CDR3 DNA is TGTGCCAGCAGCTTGCAGCCGGGCCTCGGAAATTCACCCCTCCACTTT.

CDR3 DNA sequence: TGTGCCAGCAGTGGACCACCCCTCCACTTT. Residues: CASSGPPLHF. The chain couples TRBV7-2 to TRBJ1-6; no clear D gene. With 6 bases removed from V and 11 bases from J, the gap between germline ends came to 5 bases. This CDR3 region has 10 residues. The germline gives CDR1 SGHTA, CDR2 FQGNSA. Combining the CDR3 with reference TRBV7-2 and TRBJ1-6 gives the whole variable domain GAGVSQSPSNKVTEKGKDVELRCDPISGHTALYWYRQSLGQGLEFLIYFQGNSAPDKSGLPSDRFSAERTGGSVSTLTIQRTQQEDSAVYLCASSGPPLHFGNGTRLTVT.

The chain combines TRBV28 with TRBJ2-6; tentative D call: TRBD2 (5 bases). V gave up 4 bases and J gave up 0 bases, with 10 bases separating them. This CDR3 is 16 amino acids long. CDR1 MDHEN and CDR2 SYDVKM come from the germline V gene. DNA of the CDR3: TGTGCCAGCAGTTCGGGCGGGCCCTCTGGGGCCAACGTCCTGACTTTC. It encodes CASSSGGPSGANVLTF.

The chain employs TRBV6-5 and TRBJ1-5, with D maybe TRBD1 (6 bases). The CDR3 length is 16 residues. Trimming pared 0 bases from V and 5 bases from J, leaving 14 bases between. Germline CDR1 reads MNHEY; CDR2 reads SVGAGI. In DNA form, the CDR3 reads TGTGCCAGCAGTTACTCGACGGATTACAGGGATCAGCCCCAGCATTTT. Encoded protein: CASSYSTDYRDQPQHF.